The rows below give T cell receptor beta chains drawn from one sample of a study of PD-1 blockade in mismatch repair-deficient tumors. These receptors are not linked to any known antigen. Only in-frame clones appear in the TCRdb table, and some are missing; sequencing was by immunoSEQ multiplex PCR. The sample includes over 9,000 clones, 80% to 95% of them seen just once. The material was cells cultured in vitro, obtained from a patient treated with pembrolizumab. The receptors were gathered from an adult with mismatch repair-deficient cancer. Both conserved end residues are part of each CDR3. D genes are given only for firm matches. Clone size is not always given. Where it is, it says once, few, many or a class for expanded clones.

CDR3 length: 12; V gene: TRBV5-6; D gene: .; clone size: .; J gene: TRBJ2-3; CDR3 DNA: TGTGCCAGCAGCTATACAAGCGCTACGCAGTATTTT; CDR3 protein: CASSYTSATQYF
CDR3 length: 12; V gene: TRBV9; D gene: TRBD2; clone size: .; J gene: TRBJ2-1; CDR3 DNA: TGTGCCAGCAGCAATCCCGAGACTAGCGAGTTCTTC; CDR3 protein: CASSNPETSEFF
CDR3 length: 15; V gene: TRBV4-2; D gene: .; clone size: .; J gene: TRBJ2-6; CDR3 DNA: TGTGCCAGCAGCCAAAGCCGCTCTGGGGCCAACGTCCTGACTTTC; CDR3 protein: CASSQSRSGANVLTF
CDR3 length: 14; V gene: TRBV28; D gene: .; clone size: .; J gene: TRBJ1-2; CDR3 DNA: TGTGCCAGCGCCGGCCCGATGATAGGCTATGGCTACACCTTC; CDR3 protein: CASAGPMIGYGYTF
CDR3 length: 16; V gene: TRBV2; D gene: .; clone size: .; J gene: TRBJ1-3; CDR3 DNA: TGTGCCAGCAGTGAAGATGTGACAGGCCTTGGAAACACCATATATTTT; CDR3 protein: CASSEDVTGLGNTIYF
CDR3 length: 16; V gene: TRBV25-1; D gene: .; clone size: once; J gene: TRBJ1-1; CDR3 DNA: TGTGCCAGCAGTGGGAACCCGAGTGGAATGAACACTGAAGCTTTCTTT; CDR3 protein: CASSGNPSGMNTEAFF
CDR3 length: 14; V gene: TRBV5-1; D gene: TRBD2; clone size: .; J gene: TRBJ2-5; CDR3 DNA: TGCGCCAGCAGCTGGACTAGCGGTTATGAGACCCAGTACTTC; CDR3 protein: CASSWTSGYETQYF
CDR3 length: 14; V gene: TRBV5-1; D gene: .; clone size: few; J gene: TRBJ1-4; CDR3 DNA: TGCGCCAGCAGCTTGAGCCAGGGAGGTGAAAAACTGTTTTTT; CDR3 protein: CASSLSQGGEKLFF
CDR3 length: 14; V gene: TRBV11-3; D gene: .; clone size: .; J gene: TRBJ2-6; CDR3 DNA: TGTGCCAGCAGCCGGTACTCTGGGGCCAACGTCCTGACTTTC; CDR3 protein: CASSRYSGANVLTF
CDR3 length: 13; V gene: TRBV4-1; D gene: .; clone size: .; J gene: TRBJ2-1; CDR3 DNA: TGCGCCAGCAGCCAAGAATGGAGGAATGAGCAGTTCTTC; CDR3 protein: CASSQEWRNEQFF
CDR3 length: 16; V gene: TRBV30; D gene: .; clone size: .; J gene: TRBJ1-1; CDR3 DNA: TGTGCCTGGAGTGTACATCCCCCCTGGGCGAACACTGAAGCTTTCTTT; CDR3 protein: CAWSVHPPWANTEAFF
CDR3 length: 13; V gene: TRBV7-9; D gene: .; clone size: .; J gene: TRBJ1-5; CDR3 DNA: TGTGCCAGCAGCAAACAGTATGATCAGCCCCAGCATTTT; CDR3 protein: CASSKQYDQPQHF
CDR3 length: 13; V gene: TRBV19; D gene: .; clone size: .; J gene: TRBJ2-7; CDR3 DNA: TGTGCCAGTAGGCTTGGACTCAGCGGTGAGCAGTACTTC; CDR3 protein: CASRLGLSGEQYF
CDR3 length: 15; V gene: TRBV6-1; D gene: .; clone size: .; J gene: TRBJ2-5; CDR3 DNA: TGTGCCAGCAGTGAAGGGGTAGCAGTCCAAGAGACCCAGTACTTC; CDR3 protein: CASSEGVAVQETQYF
CDR3 length: 14; V gene: TRBV29-1; D gene: TRBD1; clone size: .; J gene: TRBJ2-7; CDR3 DNA: TGCAGCGTTGAATTGGGGACAGCCAACTACGAGCAGTACTTC; CDR3 protein: CSVELGTANYEQYF
CDR3 length: 15; V gene: TRBV6-1; D gene: TRBD1; clone size: .; J gene: TRBJ1-1; CDR3 DNA: TGTGCCAGCAAATGGGACAGGGAGAGGGGCACTGAAGCTTTCTTT; CDR3 protein: CASKWDRERGTEAFF
CDR3 length: 16; V gene: TRBV14; D gene: .; clone size: .; J gene: TRBJ2-5; CDR3 DNA: TGTGCCAGCAGCCAAGATAGAGCTCCTCGGACGGAGACCCAGTACTTC; CDR3 protein: CASSQDRAPRTETQYF
CDR3 length: 15; V gene: TRBV4-1; D gene: TRBD2; clone size: .; J gene: TRBJ2-7; CDR3 DNA: TGCGCCAGCAGCCAAGCCGGGACTAGCGGATACGAGCAGTACTTC; CDR3 protein: CASSQAGTSGYEQYF
CDR3 length: 14; V gene: TRBV25-1; D gene: TRBD1; clone size: .; J gene: TRBJ1-4; CDR3 DNA: TGTGCCAGCAGTCTGACAGGGTCTAATGAAAAACTGTTTTTT; CDR3 protein: CASSLTGSNEKLFF
CDR3 length: 14; V gene: TRBV6-6; D gene: .; clone size: .; J gene: TRBJ2-7; CDR3 DNA: TGTGCCAGCAGGAACAGACTAGATCCTGGGGAGCAGTACTTC; CDR3 protein: CASRNRLDPGEQYF
CDR3 length: 12; V gene: TRBV6-5; D gene: .; clone size: .; J gene: TRBJ1-1; CDR3 DNA: TGTGCCACCAAGAGGGGAAACACTGAAGCTTTCTTT; CDR3 protein: CATKRGNTEAFF
CDR3 length: 16; V gene: TRBV7-2; D gene: TRBD2; clone size: .; J gene: TRBJ2-7; CDR3 DNA: TGTGCCAGCAGCTTGGGGGGGACCGCAAGCTCCTACGAGCAGTACTTC; CDR3 protein: CASSLGGTASSYEQYF
CDR3 length: 14; V gene: TRBV5-3; D gene: .; clone size: .; J gene: TRBJ2-7; CDR3 DNA: TGTGCCAGAAGCTTGGGGGACTCCTCATACGAGCAGTACTTC; CDR3 protein: CARSLGDSSYEQYF
CDR3 length: 16; V gene: TRBV7-9; D gene: TRBD2; clone size: .; J gene: TRBJ2-1; CDR3 DNA: TGTGCCAGCAGTTTTACTAGCGGGAGTGTGATGCATGAGCAGTTCTTC; CDR3 protein: CASSFTSGSVMHEQFF
CDR3 length: 17; V gene: TRBV18; D gene: TRBD1; clone size: .; J gene: TRBJ1-1; CDR3 DNA: TGTGCCAGCTCACCTCTACCGGGACAGGGGGCGCGATATCAAGCTTTCTTT; CDR3 protein: CASSPLPGQGARYQAFF
CDR3 length: 22; V gene: TRBV12-1; D gene: .; clone size: .; J gene: TRBJ1-5; CDR3 DNA: TGTGCCAGCAGCTTTGGTCTCGGTCGGACAGGGGAGGAAGCCAATAGCAATCAGCCCCAGCATTTT; CDR3 protein: CASSFGLGRTGEEANSNQPQHF
CDR3 length: 13; V gene: TRBV29-1; D gene: TRBD1; clone size: .; J gene: TRBJ2-1; CDR3 DNA: TGCAGCGTCGGGACAGGGGATTTGTATGAGCAGTTCTTC; CDR3 protein: CSVGTGDLYEQFF
CDR3 length: 15; V gene: TRBV6-5; D gene: TRBD2; clone size: .; J gene: TRBJ2-7; CDR3 DNA: TGTGCCAGCAGCGGACTAGCGGGAGGGAACTACGAGCAGTACTTC; CDR3 protein: CASSGLAGGNYEQYF
CDR3 length: 15; V gene: TRBV28; D gene: TRBD2; clone size: .; J gene: TRBJ2-7; CDR3 DNA: TGTGCCAGCAGTTTCGGACTAGCGGGAGGCTACGAGCAGTACTTC; CDR3 protein: CASSFGLAGGYEQYF
CDR3 length: 14; V gene: TRBV7-8; D gene: .; clone size: .; J gene: TRBJ2-7; CDR3 DNA: TGTGCCAGCAGCTTTTTGCAGGGTTCCTACGAGCAGTACTTC; CDR3 protein: CASSFLQGSYEQYF
CDR3 length: 14; V gene: TRBV30; D gene: TRBD1; clone size: .; J gene: TRBJ2-5; CDR3 DNA: TGTGCCTGGAGTACTTGGGACAGTAAAGAGACCCAGTACTTC; CDR3 protein: CAWSTWDSKETQYF
CDR3 length: 15; V gene: TRBV7-2; D gene: .; clone size: .; J gene: TRBJ1-2; CDR3 DNA: TGTGCCAGCAGCCCAAGACTGAGAGCTAACTATGGCTACACCTTC; CDR3 protein: CASSPRLRANYGYTF
CDR3 length: 14; V gene: TRBV27; D gene: .; clone size: .; J gene: TRBJ2-3; CDR3 DNA: TGTGCCAGCAAAGGAGCGCCTAGCACAGATACGCAGTATTTT; CDR3 protein: CASKGAPSTDTQYF
CDR3 length: 13; V gene: TRBV23-1; D gene: TRBD1; clone size: .; J gene: TRBJ2-1; CDR3 DNA: TGCGCCAGCAGTCAGGACAGGGGGAATGAGCAGTTCTTC; CDR3 protein: CASSQDRGNEQFF
CDR3 length: 16; V gene: TRBV13; D gene: TRBD2; clone size: .; J gene: TRBJ2-4; CDR3 DNA: TGTGCCAGCAGCTCCCTGGGGGGACTAGTCTTGTCGGGCCAGTACTTC; CDR3 protein: CASSSLGGLVLSGQYF
CDR3 length: 13; V gene: TRBV7-2; D gene: .; clone size: once; J gene: TRBJ1-1; CDR3 DNA: TGTGCCAGCAGCTTTAGCCAAAGCACTGAAGCTTTCTTT; CDR3 protein: CASSFSQSTEAFF
CDR3 length: 17; V gene: TRBV19; D gene: TRBD1; clone size: .; J gene: TRBJ1-1; CDR3 DNA: TGTGCCAGTAGTACCGACAGGGGCCATACAATGAACACTGAAGCTTTCTTT; CDR3 protein: CASSTDRGHTMNTEAFF
CDR3 length: 14; V gene: TRBV5-1; D gene: .; clone size: .; J gene: TRBJ1-2; CDR3 DNA: TGCGCCAGCAGCTTGGCCGTGTCAGCCGGTGGCTACACCTTC; CDR3 protein: CASSLAVSAGGYTF
CDR3 length: 14; V gene: TRBV19; D gene: .; clone size: .; J gene: TRBJ2-1; CDR3 DNA: TGTGCCAGTTGCCCTGGACCCCTCCTCTATGAGCAGTTCTTC; CDR3 protein: CASCPGPLLYEQFF
CDR3 length: 17; V gene: TRBV7-8; D gene: .; clone size: .; J gene: TRBJ2-4; CDR3 DNA: TGTGCCAGCAGCTTAGCTACCACTCGACAGGCCAAAAACATTCAGTACTTC; CDR3 protein: CASSLATTRQAKNIQYF
CDR3 length: 16; V gene: TRBV11-2; D gene: TRBD1; clone size: .; J gene: TRBJ1-5; CDR3 DNA: TGTGCCAGCAGCTCCCACGGACAGGGAAGAGGGGAGCCCCAGCATTTT; CDR3 protein: CASSSHGQGRGEPQHF
CDR3 length: 15; V gene: TRBV19; D gene: TRBD2; clone size: .; J gene: TRBJ2-2; CDR3 DNA: TGTGCCAGTAGTACACTAGCGGGAGTAGCCGGGGAGCTGTTTTTT; CDR3 protein: CASSTLAGVAGELFF